What follows are 27 T cell receptor beta chains derived from one specimen sequenced in a study of T-cell reconstitution after alpha-beta-depleted transplantation in children. A library of TCRbeta sequences, prepared with unique molecular identifiers, was generated. TCRdb passed the PCR reads through MiXCR, listing each CDR3 protein once. The sample includes nearly 350,000 distinct CDR3 sequences, around 16% seen only once; the top ten take around 41%. This specimen consisted of PBMCs, mostly from graft donor cells, obtained 360 days after TCRalphabeta/CD19-depleted stem cell transplant. The receptors here all came from a male patient between 2 and 10 years old who had a stem cell transplant for acute lymphoblastic leukemia, so the T cells may come from the graft donor.

This clonotype turned up a few times. The J gene is TRBJ2-1, the V gene TRBV5-4; 10 bases match TRBD1. This CDR3 has 16 residues. V gave up 2 bases and J gave up 5 bases; unmatched junction bases: 7. Germline values: CDR1 SGHNT, CDR2 YYREEE (reference sequence). The CDR3 loop is CASSFGGQGIHNEQFF. DNA of the CDR3: TGTGCCAGCAGCTTTGGGGGACAGGGGATCCACAATGAGCAGTTCTTC.

This clonotype appeared many times. The rearrangement joins TRBV28 to TRBJ2-3; D unresolved. Between the trimmed V and J ends, which lost 5 bases and 4 bases, there was a span of 13 bases. The CDR3 is 14 amino acids. CDR1 is MDHEN, CDR2 SYDVKM, per germline. The chain's CDR3 is CASSPFGVADTQYF. The CDR3 DNA reads TGTGCCAGCAGTCCTTTTGGGGTTGCAGATACGCAGTATTTT.

V gene TRBV29-1 combines with J gene TRBJ2-5, with 7 bases lining up with TRBD2. CDR3 size: 12 residues. J was trimmed by 5 bases and V by 7 bases; bases with no gene match: 7. CDR1 is SQVTM and CDR2 is ANQGSEA in the germline V gene. This CDR3 is CSALKGGETQYF. Here the CDR3 DNA reads TGCAGCGCGCTGAAGGGAGGGGAGACCCAGTACTTC. Filled out from reference TRBV29-1 and TRBJ2-5, the complete variable domain reads SAVISQKPSRDICQRGTSLTIQCQVDSQVTMMFWYRQQPGQSLTLIATANQGSEATYESGFVIDKFPISRPNLTFSTLTVSNMSPEDSSIYLCSALKGGETQYFGPGTRLLVL.

This clonotype came up a few times. The chain recombines TRBV28 with TRBJ1-2; TRBD1 agrees at 8 bases. Trimming took 7 bases from V and 3 from J; bases not matched to a gene: 10. The CDR3 runs 15 residues. Germline V lookup: CDR1 MDHEN, CDR2 SYDVKM. Here the CDR3 DNA reads TGTGCCAGCACCCTCCCAGGGGGCTTGGACTATGGCTACACCTTC. Its translation: CASTLPGGLDYGYTF.

This clonotype showed up just a few times. This chain joins TRBV14 and TRBJ1-5, with 8 bases matching TRBD1. The germline V gene encodes CDR1 SGHDN and CDR2 FVKESK. V shed 4 bases, J shed 6 bases, and the junction held 2 bases outside the gene matches. The CDR3 has 13 amino acids. CDR3 protein: CASSPTGGQPQHF. Here the CDR3 DNA reads TGTGCCAGCAGCCCTACAGGGGGTCAGCCCCAGCATTTT.

The chain uses TRBV9 and TRBJ2-5; 7 bases match TRBD1. The CDR3 is made up of 15 amino acids. Germline lookup yields CDR1 SGDLS and CDR2 YYNGEE. The V gene end was trimmed by 0 bases and the J gene end by 2 bases; junction bases not matched to a gene: 4. Here the CDR3 reads CASSVARTGQETQYF. CDR3 sequence (DNA): TGTGCCAGCAGCGTAGCTAGGACAGGACAAGAGACCCAGTACTTC.

The rearrangement links TRBV10-3 to TRBJ1-2; perhaps TRBD1 as D (5 bases). With 6 bases removed from V and 6 bases from J, the gap between germline ends came to 14 bases. This CDR3 spans 13 amino acids. In germline, CDR1 is ENHRY, CDR2 SYGVKD. Written as DNA, the CDR3 is TGTGCCATCAGGGGTGTGGGGGTCGATGGCTACACCTTC. Encoded protein: CAIRGVGVDGYTF.

This clonotype showed up many times. V and J are TRBV12-3 or TRBV12-4 and TRBJ2-3, with 10 bases matching TRBD2. V was pared by 4 bases and J by 6 bases, with 10 bases of the junction left unmatched. The CDR3 consists of 16 residues. CDR3: CASSSSLAGVRDTQYF. The CDR3 coding sequence is TGTGCCAGCAGTTCAAGCCTAGCGGGAGTACGGGATACGCAGTATTTT.

The DNA for the CDR3 is TGTGCCAGCAGTTTGTGGGACACAAACACCGGGGAGCTGTTTTTT. Translated, it gives CASSLWDTNTGELFF. The chain recombines TRBV28 with TRBJ2-2; possible D gene TRBD1, 6 bases. The CDR3 is 15 amino acids. Germline values: CDR1 MDHEN, CDR2 SYDVKM. Trimming removed 3 bases from V and 2 bases from J, with 10 bases in between.

This clonotype was counted between two and nine times. The chain is built from TRBV12-3 or TRBV12-4 and TRBJ2-1, with D maybe TRBD2 (6 bases). The CDR3 spans 14 residues. V dropped 8 bases and J dropped 4 bases, with 15 bases sitting between them. The CDR3 protein is CASRWGDSYNEQFF. Here the CDR3 DNA reads TGTGCCAGCCGGTGGGGGGACTCTTACAATGAGCAGTTCTTC.

This clonotype was detected only a few times. The V gene is TRBV12-3 or TRBV12-4, the J gene TRBJ2-7; weak D call: TRBD1 (5 bases). Trimming took 6 bases from V and 2 from J, leaving 8 bases between them. The CDR3 is 12 amino acids. The CDR3 protein is CASSSGTYEQYF. CDR3 DNA: TGTGCCAGCAGCTCAGGGACCTACGAGCAGTACTTC.

V is TRBV9 and J is TRBJ2-3, with a possible D match to TRBD2 (5 bases). Germline CDR1 and CDR2: SGDLS and YYNGEE. The CDR3 extends over 13 amino acids. V lost 2 bases, J lost 6 bases, and 10 bases lay in between. In nucleotides, the CDR3 is TGTGCCAGCAGCGTCGGGGTTCCGGATACGCAGTATTTT. This encodes CASSVGVPDTQYF.

This sequence joins TRBV20-1 and TRBJ2-1; 11 bases line up with TRBD2. Per germline, CDR1 DFQATT and CDR2 SNEGSKA (reference sequence). Trimming cost V 0 bases and J 10 bases; bases outside gene matches: 11. The length of the CDR3 is 16 residues. As DNA, the CDR3 is TGCAGTGCTAGAGATACGGGGACTAGCGGACCATCCGAGCAGTTCTTC. It is translated as CSARDTGTSGPSEQFF.

This clonotype has ten or more counts. The chain employs TRBV28 and TRBJ2-3, with unresolved D. There are 13 residues in the CDR3. Per the germline V gene, CDR1 is MDHEN and CDR2 is SYDVKM. Trimming removed 10 bases from V and 3 bases from J, with 14 bases in between. CDR3 DNA: TGTGCCACCCGTGATGACAATACAGATACGCAGTATTTT. It codes for CATRDDNTDTQYF. Using reference TRBV28 and TRBJ2-3 for the parts outside the CDR3, the full variable domain is DVKVTQSSRYLVKRTGEKVFLECVQDMDHENMFWYRQDPGLGLRLIYFSYDVKMKEKGDIPEGYSVSREKKERFSLILESASTNQTSMYLCATRDDNTDTQYFGPGTRLTVL.

V gene TRBV12-3 or TRBV12-4 combines with J gene TRBJ1-5; no definite D call. Trimming removed 1 base at V and 0 bases at J, with 13 bases between. The CDR3 consists of 17 residues. The DNA for the CDR3 is TGTGCCAGCAGTTTAGAAAGCGTCACCTATAGCAATCAGCCCCAGCATTTT. Amino acids: CASSLESVTYSNQPQHF.

This clonotype was found a few times. The DNA of the CDR3 is TGTGCCAGCAGTGAAGCCCTTTTTGGGGGGTACGAGCAGTACTTC. It encodes CASSEALFGGYEQYF. The chain links TRBV6-1 to TRBJ2-7; possibly TRBD2 for D (6 bases). CDR3 length equals 15 residues. Germline V lookup: CDR1 MNHNS, CDR2 SASEGT. Deletions cut 0 bases from V and 4 bases from J, with 13 bases between.

This clonotype was picked up many times. The rearrangement joins TRBV10-3 to TRBJ2-2, with TRBD2 matching over 7 bases. The CDR3 spans 13 residues. V trimming: 6 bases; J trimming: 10 bases; junction bases outside the gene matches: 8. Germline values: CDR1 ENHRY, CDR2 SYGVKD. CDR3 in DNA: TGTGCCATCAGCGACCGGGGGGACCAGGAGCTGTTTTTT. Protein: CAISDRGDQELFF.

The chain joins TRBV2 to TRBJ1-1; a weak D match, TRBD1 (6 bases). The V gene lost 6 bases and the J gene lost 0 bases, with 14 bases spanning the gap. CDR1 is SNHLY and CDR2 is FYNNEI in the germline V gene. The CDR3 totals 15 residues. CDR3 coding DNA: TGTGCCAGCAGGGGGGCCCTTCGTATGAACACTGAAGCTTTCTTT. Its translation: CASRGALRMNTEAFF.

This clonotype was detected ten times or more. This chain links TRBV29-1 with TRBJ2-7; D may be TRBD1 (6 bases). This CDR3 region has 16 residues. Trimming took 4 bases from V and 3 from J, leaving 22 bases between them. Germline values: CDR1 SQVTM, CDR2 ANQGSEA. The chain's CDR3 is CSVGGTSYSQGYEQYF. In DNA form, the CDR3 reads TGCAGCGTTGGTGGGACAAGCTACTCTCAAGGCTACGAGCAGTACTTC.

This chain joins TRBV3-1 and TRBJ1-2, with unresolved D. CDR3 length equals 12 residues. V lost 2 bases to trimming and J lost 7 bases, with 8 bases between them. The germline CDR1 and CDR2 sequences are LGHDT and YNNKEL (reference sequence). The CDR3 protein is CASSQNVGGYTF. CDR3 DNA: TGTGCCAGCAGCCAAAATGTGGGTGGCTACACCTTC.

This clonotype was observed a handful of times. The chain has TRBV29-1 and TRBJ2-5, with 8 nucleotides matching TRBD2. Germline CDR1 reads SQVTM; CDR2 reads ANQGSEA. J gave up 2 bases and V 5 bases, and 10 bases lay outside the gene matches. The CDR3 runs 15 residues. The CDR3, as DNA: TGCAGCGTTCAAAGGTTCGGGAGGGGTCAAGAGACCCAGTACTTC. Translation: CSVQRFGRGQETQYF.

This clonotype was seen ten or more times. The gene calls are TRBV4-1 and TRBJ2-1; 9 bases are a match to TRBD1. Germline loops: CDR1 MGHRA, CDR2 YSYEKL. Trimming at V came to 4 bases and at J to 4 bases, leaving 5 bases not matched to a gene. The CDR3 totals 15 residues. CDR3 sequence reads: CASSLNRGRYNEQFF. CDR3 bases: TGCGCCAGCAGCCTGAACAGGGGGCGATACAATGAGCAGTTCTTC.

The table lists this clonotype with a few counts. The chain couples TRBV5-1 to TRBJ2-7; 12 nucleotides align to TRBD2. This CDR3 contains 13 residues. Germline V gives CDR1 SGHRS, CDR2 YFSETQ. The trim removed 7 bases at V and 3 bases at J, leaving 2 bases unmatched. The CDR3 is CASGLAGHYEQYF. The CDR3 DNA is TGCGCCAGCGGACTAGCGGGGCACTACGAGCAGTACTTC.

This clonotype appeared a few times. CDR3 nucleotide sequence: TGCGCCAGCAGCCAAGAAGCGACAGGGGTCGGGGCCAACGTCCTGACTTTC. This sequence encodes CASSQEATGVGANVLTF. The chain employs TRBV4-1 and TRBJ2-6, with 8 bases matching TRBD1. From germline, CDR1 is MGHRA and CDR2 YSYEKL. V shed 0 bases and J 4 bases; nucleotides not matched to a gene: 5. The CDR3 spans 17 residues.

The chain has TRBV20-1 and TRBJ2-1, with 8 bases matching TRBD2. This CDR3 region has 16 residues. Germline CDR1 is DFQATT and CDR2 is SNEGSKA (reference sequence). V was pared by 1 base and J by 6 bases, with 11 bases of the junction left unmatched. CDR3 DNA: TGCAGTGCTAGAGTCCCGGGACTAGGAACCGTCAATGAGCAGTTCTTC. Translating gives CSARVPGLGTVNEQFF.

The table lists this clonotype with many counts. V and J are TRBV5-1 and TRBJ1-5; 9 positions match TRBD1. J gave up 1 base and V 4 bases, and 3 bases lay outside the gene matches. This CDR3 is 15 amino acids long. Germline loops: CDR1 SGHRS, CDR2 YFSETQ. The CDR3 spells CASSLGQGSNQPQHF. The DNA of the CDR3 is TGCGCCAGCAGCCTTGGACAGGGGAGCAATCAGCCCCAGCATTTT.

The table lists this clonotype with many counts. The V gene is TRBV12-3 or TRBV12-4, the J gene TRBJ1-1, with 7 bases aligning to TRBD1. J gave up 6 bases and V 7 bases, and 8 bases lay outside the gene matches. This CDR3 region has 13 residues. This CDR3 is CASTRTGRPEAFF. The CDR3 DNA sequence: TGTGCCAGCACCCGGACAGGCAGGCCTGAAGCTTTCTTT.